One and the same sample provided the 12 T cell receptor beta chains below, sequenced in a study of blood T cells in healthy people across ages. A second PCR of about 7 to 12 cycles used a sample-barcoded 5' primer and a J-beta primer mix. TCRdb processed the 5' RACE reads anew with MiXCR; each CDR3 protein has one entry. Of 1.5 million to 2 million distinct CDR3 sequences in the sample, about 50% were seen once. The sequenced sample was blood. These receptors were obtained from a middle-aged woman in good health.

The chain uses TRBV28 and TRBJ2-7; perhaps TRBD1 as D (5 bases). The CDR3 spans 15 residues. Germline CDR1 reads MDHEN; CDR2 reads SYDVKM. Trimming shortened V by 6 bases and J by 0 bases, and 15 bases separated the two germline ends. CDR3 residues: CASRLIQDSSYEQYF. The CDR3 DNA reads as TGTGCCAGCAGGCTGATACAGGATTCCTCCTACGAGCAGTACTTC. The variable domain in full, with the rest retrieved from reference TRBV28 and TRBJ2-7, is DVKVTQSSRYLVKRTGEKVFLECVQDMDHENMFWYRQDPGLGLRLIYFSYDVKMKEKGDIPEGYSVSREKKERFSLILESASTNQTSMYLCASRLIQDSSYEQYFGPGTRLTVT.

The V gene is TRBV6-1, the J gene TRBJ1-5; D is possibly TRBD1 (5 bases). In germline, CDR1 is MNHNS, CDR2 SASEGT. The CDR3 has 17 residues. Trimming took 2 bases from V and 5 from J, leaving 19 bases between them. This chain's CDR3 is CASSEFGGKGFYQPQHF. The CDR3, as DNA: TGTGCCAGCAGTGAATTTGGGGGAAAGGGGTTTTATCAGCCCCAGCATTTT.

The chain has TRBV12-3 or TRBV12-4 and TRBJ2-2; 8 nucleotides agree with TRBD2. V trimming: 5 bases; J trimming: 5 bases; junction bases outside the gene matches: 7. The length of the CDR3 is 15 residues. The CDR3 sequence is CASSISGVLTGELFF. In DNA form, the CDR3 reads TGTGCCAGCAGTATTAGCGGGGTATTGACCGGGGAGCTGTTTTTT.

This clonotype was picked up a small number of times. This rearrangement joins TRBV12-3 or TRBV12-4 to TRBJ2-1; D may be TRBD1 (6 bases). The CDR3 extends over 12 amino acids. The V gene lost 4 bases and the J gene lost 13 bases, with 14 bases spanning the gap. The CDR3 DNA is TGTGCCAGCAGTTCCCCAGGGGTTCAACAGTTCTTC. Amino acid sequence: CASSSPGVQQFF.

The chain combines TRBV28 with TRBJ2-5, with D unclear. This CDR3 region has 15 residues. Trimming stripped 8 bases from V and 2 bases from J, with 18 bases between. CDR1 and CDR2 from the germline V gene are MDHEN and SYDVKM. The CDR3 DNA reads TGTGCCAGCTCACCACCGAGAGGACGACAAGAGACCCAGTACTTC. This encodes CASSPPRGRQETQYF.

The rearrangement uses TRBV24-1 and TRBJ2-7, with a possible D match to TRBD1 (7 bases). The V end lost 4 bases, the J end lost 7 bases, and 22 bases lay between the germline ends. The CDR3 is made up of 16 amino acids. The V gene's germline CDR1 is KGHDR and CDR2 SFDVKD. The CDR3 bases are TGTGCCACCAGTGACCCCATCAGGGGGGATGTCAATGAGCAGTACTTC. Translated, it gives CATSDPIRGDVNEQYF.

This chain links TRBV28 with TRBJ2-5; D is unresolved. CDR1 and CDR2 from the germline V gene are MDHEN and SYDVKM. V gave up 5 bases and J gave up 10 bases, with 17 bases separating them. This CDR3 has 13 amino acids. This chain's CDR3 is CASSPTLHFDQYF. The DNA for the CDR3 is TGTGCCAGCAGTCCAACGCTCCACTTTGACCAGTACTTC.

V usage is TRBV12-3 or TRBV12-4 and J usage is TRBJ2-7, with TRBD1 as a possible D gene (6 bases). The V gene lost 5 bases and the J gene lost 0 bases, with 11 bases spanning the gap. This CDR3 spans 14 amino acids. The CDR3 spells CASSGGQSSYEQYF. Written as DNA, the CDR3 is TGTGCCAGCAGTGGGGGACAAAGCTCCTACGAGCAGTACTTC.

V usage is TRBV2 and J usage is TRBJ2-7; no firm D call. Germline loops: CDR1 SNHLY, CDR2 FYNNEI. Trimming took off 1 base at V and 5 bases at J, with 15 bases between the two ends. This CDR3 is 15 amino acids long. The CDR3 sequence: CASSEEGSGPNEQYF. DNA for the CDR3: TGTGCCAGCAGTGAAGAGGGCTCCGGACCCAACGAGCAGTACTTC.

The chain uses TRBV2 and TRBJ2-1; D might be TRBD2 (5 bases). The CDR3 length is 12 residues. Germline V gives CDR1 SNHLY, CDR2 FYNNEI. Trimming pared 8 bases from V and 7 bases from J, leaving 12 bases between. For the CDR3, the DNA is TGTGCCAGCGGAAGAAGGGAGAATGAGCAGTTCTTC. Encoded protein: CASGRRENEQFF.

The chain links TRBV6-5 to TRBJ2-5, with D possibly being TRBD1 or TRBD2 (7 bases each). Germline CDR1 and CDR2: MNHEY and SVGAGI. The CDR3 is 16 residues long. Trimming took 1 base from V and 2 from J, leaving 14 bases between them. The CDR3 loop is CASSYFGGTVQETQYF. The CDR3 nucleotides read TGTGCCAGCAGTTACTTCGGGGGGACAGTTCAAGAGACCCAGTACTTC.

This chain joins TRBV7-9 and TRBJ2-3; the match to TRBD2 covers 7 bases. Germline V gene data show CDR1 as SEHNR and CDR2 as FQNEAQ (reference sequence). With V trimmed by 7 bases and J by 9 bases, 10 bases remained unmatched. This CDR3 region has 13 residues. CDR3 region: CASNILSSGTQYF. CDR3 bases: TGTGCCAGCAACATCCTTTCTAGCGGCACGCAGTATTTT.